Listed below are T cell receptor beta chains from one sample, sequenced in a study of blood T cell repertoires in COVID-19. Some clones are missing from TCRdb's copy, which holds only in-frame ones; the method was immunoSEQ multiplex PCR. Seen here are roughly 250,000 clones, around 89% observed once, and the top ten hold under 0.95%. Sequences were obtained from peripheral blood. The source of these receptors is a man under 40 with acute or convalescent COVID-19. The CDR3 runs from the conserved cysteine through the conserved F or W. Each record gives: J gene, D gene, clone size, V gene, CDR3 DNA, CDR3 protein. A D gene is named only where the DNA matches it firmly. Some rows have no size entry. The others give once, few or many, or a class for an expanded clone.

j_call: TRBJ2-5
d_call: TRBD1
clone_size: -
v_call: TRBV10-3
cdr3_nt: TGTGCCATCAGTGAGATTGGGACAGGGGAAGAGACCCAGTACTTC
cdr3_aa: CAISEIGTGEETQYF

j_call: TRBJ2-3
d_call: TRBD1
clone_size: -
v_call: TRBV18
cdr3_nt: TGTGCCAGCTCACAGGACAGGGTCACAGATACGCAGTATTTT
cdr3_aa: CASSQDRVTDTQYF

j_call: TRBJ1-2
d_call: -
clone_size: once
v_call: TRBV7-2
cdr3_nt: TGTGCCAGCAGCAGCCTTTTCGGCTACACCTTC
cdr3_aa: CASSSLFGYTF

j_call: TRBJ2-7
d_call: -
clone_size: -
v_call: TRBV2
cdr3_nt: TGTGCCAGCAGGTCTACTTGGAGGGCCTACGAGCAGTACTTC
cdr3_aa: CASRSTWRAYEQYF

j_call: TRBJ2-1
d_call: -
clone_size: -
v_call: TRBV5-1
cdr3_nt: TGCGCCAGCAGCGTACAAGGGGATATCTACAATGAGCAGTTCTTC
cdr3_aa: CASSVQGDIYNEQFF

j_call: TRBJ2-7
d_call: -
clone_size: -
v_call: TRBV5-1
cdr3_nt: TGCGCCAGCAGCTTGGGGACACACAACTCCTACGAGCAGTACTTC
cdr3_aa: CASSLGTHNSYEQYF

j_call: TRBJ1-2
d_call: -
clone_size: -
v_call: TRBV6-5
cdr3_nt: TGTGCCAGCAGGCCCACAGGGCGGGAGAACTATGGCTACACCTTC
cdr3_aa: CASRPTGRENYGYTF

j_call: TRBJ1-4
d_call: -
clone_size: -
v_call: TRBV7-9
cdr3_nt: TGTGCCAGCAGCTTCGTGTCCCAGTTTAATGAAAAACTGTTTTTT
cdr3_aa: CASSFVSQFNEKLFF

j_call: TRBJ2-3
d_call: TRBD2
clone_size: -
v_call: TRBV7-2
cdr3_nt: TGTGCCAGCAGCTTACGCGGGGGGCCAGATACGCAGTATTTT
cdr3_aa: CASSLRGGPDTQYF

j_call: TRBJ1-3
d_call: -
clone_size: -
v_call: TRBV6-5
cdr3_nt: TGTGCCAGCAGTTTCAGGGGAAACTCTGGAAACACCATATATTTT
cdr3_aa: CASSFRGNSGNTIYF

j_call: TRBJ2-3
d_call: -
clone_size: -
v_call: TRBV21-1
cdr3_nt: TGTGCCAGCAGCCGGGGGGGGGAAACAGATACGCAGTATTTT
cdr3_aa: CASSRGGETDTQYF

j_call: TRBJ1-1
d_call: -
clone_size: -
v_call: TRBV20-1
cdr3_nt: TGCAGTGCTAGTCCGGGATTTGGCACTGAAGCTTTCTTT
cdr3_aa: CSASPGFGTEAFF

j_call: TRBJ2-1
d_call: TRBD2
clone_size: once
v_call: TRBV7-2
cdr3_nt: TGTGCCAGCATCCCAGCGGGGCCCCCCTACAATGAGCAGTTCTTC
cdr3_aa: CASIPAGPPYNEQFF

j_call: TRBJ2-2
d_call: -
clone_size: few
v_call: TRBV7-9
cdr3_nt: TGTGCCAGCAGCTTTCTAGCGCTAGCGAACACCGGGGAGCTGTTTTTT
cdr3_aa: CASSFLALANTGELFF

j_call: TRBJ2-5
d_call: -
clone_size: -
v_call: TRBV14
cdr3_nt: TGTGCCAGCAGCCAAAACCGGGGCCTGGAGGGAGAGACCCAGTACTTC
cdr3_aa: CASSQNRGLEGETQYF

j_call: TRBJ2-2
d_call: -
clone_size: -
v_call: TRBV9
cdr3_nt: TGTGCCAGCAGCGCGAGAGGCACTTCGAACACCGGGGAGCTGTTTTTT
cdr3_aa: CASSARGTSNTGELFF

j_call: TRBJ1-6
d_call: -
clone_size: -
v_call: TRBV18
cdr3_nt: TGTGCCAGCTCACCGCCGGGGGGTGGGTCACCCCTCCACTTT
cdr3_aa: CASSPPGGGSPLHF

j_call: TRBJ1-6
d_call: TRBD1
clone_size: -
v_call: TRBV30
cdr3_nt: TGTGCCTGGAGTGCCATCCGGGACAGGGGTAAATCACCCCTCCACTTT
cdr3_aa: CAWSAIRDRGKSPLHF

j_call: TRBJ1-2
d_call: TRBD1
clone_size: -
v_call: TRBV18
cdr3_nt: TGTGCCAGCTCACCCAGACCGGGACAGGGATCTGGCTACACCTTC
cdr3_aa: CASSPRPGQGSGYTF

j_call: TRBJ1-1
d_call: TRBD1
clone_size: -
v_call: TRBV28
cdr3_nt: TGTGCCAGCAGTCCGACGGACAGGCGGTACACTGAAGCTTTCTTT
cdr3_aa: CASSPTDRRYTEAFF

j_call: TRBJ2-6
d_call: -
clone_size: -
v_call: TRBV5-6
cdr3_nt: TGTGCCAGCAGCTTAATACAGAGCTCTGGGGCCAACGTCCTGACTTTC
cdr3_aa: CASSLIQSSGANVLTF

j_call: TRBJ2-1
d_call: TRBD2
clone_size: -
v_call: TRBV29-1
cdr3_nt: TGCAGCGTTGTCCGTCACTTAGCGGGAAGCAACAATGAGCAGTTCTTC
cdr3_aa: CSVVRHLAGSNNEQFF

j_call: TRBJ2-2
d_call: TRBD1
clone_size: -
v_call: TRBV7-8
cdr3_nt: TGTGCCAGCAGCCACCTAACCGGGACAGGGGGCGTGATAGGTCGGTCCGGGGAGCTGTTTTTT
cdr3_aa: CASSHLTGTGGVIGRSGELFF

j_call: TRBJ2-7
d_call: TRBD2
clone_size: -
v_call: TRBV3-1/TRBV3-2
cdr3_nt: TGTGCCAGCAGTCAAAAATGGGCCGGGGGGGAGCAGTACTTC
cdr3_aa: CASSQKWAGGEQYF

j_call: TRBJ2-7
d_call: -
clone_size: -
v_call: TRBV4-1
cdr3_nt: TGCGCCAGCAGCCAAGTATACAGCACCGCCTACGAGCAGTACTTC
cdr3_aa: CASSQVYSTAYEQYF

j_call: TRBJ2-1
d_call: -
clone_size: -
v_call: TRBV27
cdr3_nt: TGTGCCAGCAGTTTGCTGCAGGGATATGAGCAGTTCTTC
cdr3_aa: CASSLLQGYEQFF

j_call: TRBJ1-1
d_call: -
clone_size: -
v_call: TRBV3-1/TRBV3-2
cdr3_nt: TGTGCCAGCAGCCAAGAACGCGGATACACTGAAGCTTTCTTT
cdr3_aa: CASSQERGYTEAFF

j_call: TRBJ2-2
d_call: -
clone_size: -
v_call: TRBV18
cdr3_nt: TGTGCCGGAAACGAGCGACGGCCCGACACCGGGGAGCTGTTTTTT
cdr3_aa: CAGNERRPDTGELFF

j_call: TRBJ2-1
d_call: TRBD2
clone_size: -
v_call: TRBV11-2
cdr3_nt: TGTGCCAGCAGCTTAGGATTGCTAGCGGGACGGGCGGGTGAGCAGTTCTTC
cdr3_aa: CASSLGLLAGRAGEQFF

j_call: TRBJ1-1
d_call: -
clone_size: once
v_call: TRBV5-1
cdr3_nt: TGCGCCAGCAGGTCTTTAGCCCTGAACACTGAAGCTTTCTTT
cdr3_aa: CASRSLALNTEAFF

j_call: TRBJ2-1
d_call: TRBD2
clone_size: -
v_call: TRBV6-5
cdr3_nt: TGTGCCAGCAGATTAGCGGGAGGGTCCTACAATGAGCAGTTCTTC
cdr3_aa: CASRLAGGSYNEQFF

j_call: TRBJ2-5
d_call: -
clone_size: -
v_call: TRBV7-8
cdr3_nt: TGTGCCAGCAGCCCCGTAGAGGGTCAAGAGACCCAGTACTTC
cdr3_aa: CASSPVEGQETQYF

j_call: TRBJ2-1
d_call: TRBD2
clone_size: -
v_call: TRBV5-6
cdr3_nt: TGTGCCAGCAGCTTGTATTGGCGGGAGTCGAACAATGAGCAGTTCTTC
cdr3_aa: CASSLYWRESNNEQFF

j_call: TRBJ1-6
d_call: -
clone_size: -
v_call: TRBV4-1
cdr3_nt: TGCGCCAGCAGCCAATCAACAGGGCCACGTAATTCACCCCTCCACTTT
cdr3_aa: CASSQSTGPRNSPLHF

j_call: TRBJ2-1
d_call: -
clone_size: -
v_call: TRBV15
cdr3_nt: TGTGCCACCAGCAAAGCGGGTAGCGCAACCACCTACAATGAGCAGTTCTTC
cdr3_aa: CATSKAGSATTYNEQFF

j_call: TRBJ2-3
d_call: TRBD2
clone_size: once
v_call: TRBV9
cdr3_nt: TGTGCCAGCAGCGTAGTAGGTGGGGGACTAGCGGGAGTTGTAACAGATACGCAGTATTTT
cdr3_aa: CASSVVGGGLAGVVTDTQYF

j_call: TRBJ1-5
d_call: -
clone_size: -
v_call: TRBV4-2
cdr3_nt: TGTGCCAGCAGCGCGTTAGCCACGGGTGGAGGAGTGGATCAGCCCCAGCATTTT
cdr3_aa: CASSALATGGGVDQPQHF

j_call: TRBJ2-2
d_call: TRBD1
clone_size: -
v_call: TRBV5-4
cdr3_nt: TGTGCCAGCAGCCCACAGACAGGGGGCGGCACCGGGGAGCTGTTTTTT
cdr3_aa: CASSPQTGGGTGELFF

j_call: TRBJ1-1
d_call: -
clone_size: -
v_call: TRBV19
cdr3_nt: TGTGCCAGCCGGGATTCCTCGGGCACTGAAGCTTTCTTT
cdr3_aa: CASRDSSGTEAFF

j_call: TRBJ1-2
d_call: -
clone_size: -
v_call: TRBV19
cdr3_nt: TGTGCCAGTAGTATGGGTCAGGGGCGTTACTTGAACTATGGCTACACCTTC
cdr3_aa: CASSMGQGRYLNYGYTF

j_call: TRBJ2-4
d_call: TRBD2
clone_size: -
v_call: TRBV27
cdr3_nt: TGTGCCAGCAGTCCACGGGGGGGCCACATTCAGTACTTC
cdr3_aa: CASSPRGGHIQYF

j_call: TRBJ2-3
d_call: -
clone_size: -
v_call: TRBV7-8
cdr3_nt: TGTGCCAGCAGCACCCCCAGGGCCACAGATACGCAGTATTTT
cdr3_aa: CASSTPRATDTQYF

j_call: TRBJ2-2
d_call: -
clone_size: -
v_call: TRBV28
cdr3_nt: TGTGCCAGCAGTTCTCGGTGGACCGGGGAGCTGTTTTTT
cdr3_aa: CASSSRWTGELFF